These T cell receptor beta chains were read from a single sample in a study of blood T cell repertoires in COVID-19. The table came from immunoSEQ multiplex PCR; TCRdb's copy has only in-frame clones and leaves some out. The sample includes around 300,000 clones, about nine tenths of them seen just once. Source material: peripheral blood. The receptors shown here come from a man in his late teens or twenties with active or convalescent COVID-19. CDR3s include the opening cysteine and the closing phenylalanine or tryptophan.

V	CDR3
TRBV18	CASSRGTSGYNEQFF
TRBV2	CASSPNRETEAFF
TRBV5-1	CASSPFEGNSPLHF
TRBV29-1	CSVPNRVVGYNEQFF
TRBV5-4	CASSSIGSSYNSPLHF
TRBV27	CASRARGEDTIYF
TRBV18	CASSPTGSEQYF
TRBV19	CASSIVRGIDQPQHF
TRBV2	CASRVGQATTNEKLFF
TRBV7-9	CASSLGTGDTNQPQHF
TRBV11-2	CASSLVTTGYEQYF
TRBV3-1/TRBV3-2	CASSQESVTHTDTQYF
TRBV9	CASSVEGDTEAFF
TRBV29-1	CSVVRDRVETQYF
TRBV2	CASSLQLHRNNEQFF
TRBV7-6	CASSSPGQMNTEAFF
TRBV5-1	CASGTGGTTKNIQYF
TRBV13	CASSLDREETQYF
TRBV7-9	CASSLGQGTWVYGYTF
TRBV28	CASRTGTASAGEQYF
TRBV28	CASSLSRGAGAYSNQPQHF
TRBV5-4	CASSLGLTNTGELFF
TRBV4-2	CASSQEDGGRFGDGYTF
TRBV19	CASSIAGGNQPQHF
TRBV2	CASSEESQGGTNEKLFF
TRBV29-1	CSAFERGLPYEQYF
TRBV7-9	CASSFGPGYTEAFF
TRBV9	CASSGGMGNEQFF
TRBV2	CASSVAGQGGEKLFF
TRBV27	CASSLTWDSLNEQYF
TRBV7-9	CASSLELSGQYF
TRBV18	CASSQLRETQYF
TRBV19	CASTPRNSNQPQHF
TRBV5-1	CASSLAGGAGYEQYF
TRBV18	CASSPLDRVNTEAFF
TRBV6-5	CASTPTSGINEQYF
TRBV7-8	CASRRLNTGELFF
TRBV25-1	CASSDQGAPNTEAFF
TRBV29-1	CSVPRGNEQYF
TRBV29-1	CSPPSGGYVSTDTQYF
TRBV18	CASSTMDSYNEQFF
TRBV7-8	CASSPWAGPYEQYF
TRBV7-2	CASSSIDTRNEQFF
TRBV5-1	CASSLAGVGTNTGELFF
TRBV19	CASTAWGQGGPEQFF
TRBV7-3	CASSHRLADEQFF
TRBV19	CASTRLVRNTGELFF
TRBV9	CASSVSGQSGNTIYF
TRBV24-1	CAPRGALNQPQHF
TRBV14	CASSHGQSSEQYF
TRBV10-3	CAISDEGLAGGAPYEQYF
TRBV27	CASSYGTGGHTEAFF
TRBV7-9	CASSEGRGMGSEKLFF
TRBV28	CASSLPTGLEETQYF
TRBV6-5	CASKTASGTDTQYF